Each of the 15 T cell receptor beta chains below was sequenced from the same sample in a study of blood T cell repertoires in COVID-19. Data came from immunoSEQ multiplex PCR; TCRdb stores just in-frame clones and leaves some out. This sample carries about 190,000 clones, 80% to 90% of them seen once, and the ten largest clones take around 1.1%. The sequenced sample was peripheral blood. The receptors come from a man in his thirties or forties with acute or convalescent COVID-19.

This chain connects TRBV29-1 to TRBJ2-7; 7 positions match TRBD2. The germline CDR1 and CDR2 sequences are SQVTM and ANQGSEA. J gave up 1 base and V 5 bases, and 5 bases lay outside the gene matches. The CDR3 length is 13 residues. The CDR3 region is CSVTRLASYEQYF. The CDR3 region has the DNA TGCAGCGTTACAAGACTAGCTTCCTACGAGCAGTACTTC.

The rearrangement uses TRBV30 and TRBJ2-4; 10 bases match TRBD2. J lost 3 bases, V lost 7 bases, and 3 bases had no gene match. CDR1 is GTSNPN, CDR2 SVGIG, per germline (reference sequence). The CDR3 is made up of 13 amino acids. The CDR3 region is CASERGGKNIQYF. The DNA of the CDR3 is TGTGCCTCAGAGCGGGGGGGCAAAAACATTCAGTACTTC. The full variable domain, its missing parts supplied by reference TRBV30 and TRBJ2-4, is SQTIHQWPATLVQPVGSPLSLECTVEGTSNPNLYWYRQAAGRGLQLLFYSVGIGQISSEVPQNLSASRPQDRQFILSSKKLLLSDSGFYLCASERGGKNIQYFGAGTRLSVL.

The CDR3 loop reads CASGLQGNEKLFF. The CDR3 DNA sequence: TGTGCTAGTGGTTTACAGGGTAATGAAAAACTGTTTTTT. The rearrangement uses TRBV12-5 and TRBJ1-4; perhaps TRBD1 as D (6 bases). The CDR3 spans 13 residues. The germline CDR1 and CDR2 sequences are LGHNT and FRNRAP. Trimming cost V 3 bases and J 4 bases, with 6 bases left between them.

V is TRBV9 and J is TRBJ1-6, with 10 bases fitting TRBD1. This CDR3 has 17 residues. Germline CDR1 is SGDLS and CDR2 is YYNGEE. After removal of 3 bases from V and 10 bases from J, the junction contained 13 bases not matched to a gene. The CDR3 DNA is TGTGCCAGCAGCGCGGATGACAGGGGGCGTTTAGACTCACCCCTCCACTTT. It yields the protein CASSADDRGRLDSPLHF.

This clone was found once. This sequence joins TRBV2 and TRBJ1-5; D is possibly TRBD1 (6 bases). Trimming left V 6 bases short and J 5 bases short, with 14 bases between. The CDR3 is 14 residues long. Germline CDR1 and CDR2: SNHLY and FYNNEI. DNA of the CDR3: TGTGCCAGCAGGTTGGGGGCACCCTATCAGCCCCAGCATTTT. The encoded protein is CASRLGAPYQPQHF. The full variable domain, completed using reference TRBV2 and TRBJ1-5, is EPEVTQTPSHQVTQMGQEVILRCVPISNHLYFYWYRQILGQKVEFLVSFYNNEISEKSEIFDDQFSVERPDGSNFTLKIRSTKLEDSAMYFCASRLGAPYQPQHFGDGTRLSIL.

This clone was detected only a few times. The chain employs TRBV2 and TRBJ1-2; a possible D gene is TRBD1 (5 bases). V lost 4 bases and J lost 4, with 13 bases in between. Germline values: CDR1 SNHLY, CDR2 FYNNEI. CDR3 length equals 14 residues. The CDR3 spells CASSVGQTSYGYTF. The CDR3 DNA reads TGTGCCAGCAGTGTCGGACAAACTTCCTATGGCTACACCTTC.

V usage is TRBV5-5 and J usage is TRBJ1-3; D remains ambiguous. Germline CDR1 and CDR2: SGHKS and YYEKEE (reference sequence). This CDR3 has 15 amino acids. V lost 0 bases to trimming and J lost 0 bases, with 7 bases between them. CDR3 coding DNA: TGTGCCAGCAGCTTGGTCCCAGGCTCTGGAAACACCATATATTTT. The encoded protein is CASSLVPGSGNTIYF.

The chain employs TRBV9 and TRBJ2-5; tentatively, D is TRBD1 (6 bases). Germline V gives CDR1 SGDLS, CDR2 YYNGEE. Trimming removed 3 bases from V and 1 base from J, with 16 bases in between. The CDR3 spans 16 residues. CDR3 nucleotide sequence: TGTGCCAGCAGCGCGGTGGACAGCTTTTTCCAAGAGACCCAGTACTTC. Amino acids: CASSAVDSFFQETQYF.

The DNA for the CDR3 is TGTGCCAGCAGAAGGACAGGGGCAGGGCAGCCCCAGCATTTT. This codes for CASRRTGAGQPQHF. The rearrangement joins TRBV6-5 to TRBJ1-5; TRBD1 matches at 9 bases. Trimming removed 6 bases from V and 7 bases from J; junction bases left unmatched: 7. The CDR3 extends over 14 amino acids. The germline V gene encodes CDR1 MNHEY and CDR2 SVGAGI.

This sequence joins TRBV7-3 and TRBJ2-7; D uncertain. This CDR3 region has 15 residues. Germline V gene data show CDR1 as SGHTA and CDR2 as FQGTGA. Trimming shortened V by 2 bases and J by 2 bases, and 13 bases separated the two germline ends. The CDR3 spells CASSLGGGSPYEQYF. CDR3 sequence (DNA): TGTGCCAGCAGCTTAGGCGGCGGAAGCCCCTACGAGCAGTACTTC. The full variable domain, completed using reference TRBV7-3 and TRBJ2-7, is GAGVSQTPSNKVTEKGKYVELRCDPISGHTALYWYRQSLGQGPEFLIYFQGTGAADDSGLPNDRFFAVRPEGSVSTLKIQRTERGDSAVYLCASSLGGGSPYEQYFGPGTRLTVT.

The CDR3 is CATSSPGAVEQYF. The CDR3, as DNA: TGTGCCACCTCCTCCCCCGGCGCGGTCGAGCAGTACTTC. The chain recombines TRBV27 with TRBJ2-7; D is undetermined. This CDR3 has 13 amino acids. Per germline, CDR1 MNHEY and CDR2 SMNVEV (reference sequence). V lost 10 bases to trimming and J lost 6 bases, with 19 bases between them.

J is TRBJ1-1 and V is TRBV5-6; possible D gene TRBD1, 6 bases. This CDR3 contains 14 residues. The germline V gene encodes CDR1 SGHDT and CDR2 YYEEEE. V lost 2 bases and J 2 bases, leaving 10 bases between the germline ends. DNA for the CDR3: TGTGCCAGCAGCTTACAGGGATTTAACACTGAAGCTTTCTTT. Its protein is CASSLQGFNTEAFF.

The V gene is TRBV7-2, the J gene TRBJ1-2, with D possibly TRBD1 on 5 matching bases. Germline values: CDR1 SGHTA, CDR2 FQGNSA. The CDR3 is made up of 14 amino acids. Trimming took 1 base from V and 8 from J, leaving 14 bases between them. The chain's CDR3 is CASSLVNSGGGYTF. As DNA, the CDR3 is TGTGCCAGCAGCTTAGTCAACTCGGGGGGAGGCTACACCTTC.

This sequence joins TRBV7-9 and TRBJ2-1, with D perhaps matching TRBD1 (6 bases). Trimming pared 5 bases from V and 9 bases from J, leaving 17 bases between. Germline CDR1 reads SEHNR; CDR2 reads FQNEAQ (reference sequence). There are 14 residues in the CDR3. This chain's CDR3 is CASSDTGPGTEQFF. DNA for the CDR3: TGTGCCAGCAGCGATACAGGGCCGGGGACTGAGCAGTTCTTC.

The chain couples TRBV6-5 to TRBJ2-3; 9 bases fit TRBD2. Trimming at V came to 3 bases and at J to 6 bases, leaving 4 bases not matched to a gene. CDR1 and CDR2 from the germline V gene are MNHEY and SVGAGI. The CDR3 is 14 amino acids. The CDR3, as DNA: TGTGCCAGCAGTTATAGGCGGGGGGGGGATACGCAGTATTTT. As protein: CASSYRRGGDTQYF.